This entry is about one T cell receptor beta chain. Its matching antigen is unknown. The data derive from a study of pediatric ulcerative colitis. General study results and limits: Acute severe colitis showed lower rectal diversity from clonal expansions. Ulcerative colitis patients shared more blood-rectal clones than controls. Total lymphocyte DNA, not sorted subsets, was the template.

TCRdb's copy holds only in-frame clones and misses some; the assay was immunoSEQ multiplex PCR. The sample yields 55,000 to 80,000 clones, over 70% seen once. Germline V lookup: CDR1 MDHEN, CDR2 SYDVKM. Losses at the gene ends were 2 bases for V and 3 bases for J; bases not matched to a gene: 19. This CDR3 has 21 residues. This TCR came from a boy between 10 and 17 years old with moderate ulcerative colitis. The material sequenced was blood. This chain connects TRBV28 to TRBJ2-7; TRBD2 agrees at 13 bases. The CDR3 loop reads CASSLRPGLAGNSVRHYEQYF. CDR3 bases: TGTGCCAGCAGTTTACGCCCGGGACTAGCGGGGAATTCTGTAAGGCACTACGAGCAGTACTTC. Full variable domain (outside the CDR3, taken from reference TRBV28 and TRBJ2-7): DVKVTQSSRYLVKRTGEKVFLECVQDMDHENMFWYRQDPGLGLRLIYFSYDVKMKEKGDIPEGYSVSREKKERFSLILESASTNQTSMYLCASSLRPGLAGNSVRHYEQYFGPGTRLTVT.